The 9 T cell receptor beta chains in this list originate from one sample, sequenced in a study of T cell clonotyping in hematopoietic cell transplantation. Libraries were prepared by immunoSEQ multiplex PCR; TCRdb keeps only in-frame clonotypes and omits some of them. The profile shows more than 65,000 clones, 90% to 95% of them singletons. What was sequenced was peripheral blood mononuclear cells. These receptors originate from a man aged 50 or older in good health. Some clones in this sample may be carry-over from other donors' samples.

V usage is TRBV27 and J usage is TRBJ2-2; D gene unclear. Trimming removed 3 bases from V and 4 bases from J, with 6 bases in between. The V gene's germline CDR1 is MNHEY and CDR2 SMNVEV (reference sequence). The CDR3 runs to 13 residues. CDR3 loop: CASSFPGTGELFF. The DNA for the CDR3 is TGTGCCAGCAGTTTCCCAGGCACCGGGGAGCTGTTTTTT.

The chain combines TRBV9 with TRBJ2-1; 9 bases map to TRBD1. CDR1 and CDR2 from the germline V gene are SGDLS and YYNGEE. CDR3 length: 15 amino acids. J lost 5 bases, V lost 0 bases, and 3 bases had no gene match. The CDR3 coding sequence is TGTGCCAGCAGCGTAGACGGGACAGGGCACAATGAGCAGTTCTTC. Translating it yields CASSVDGTGHNEQFF. Full variable domain (outside the CDR3, taken from reference TRBV9 and TRBJ2-1): DSGVTQTPKHLITATGQRVTLRCSPRSGDLSVYWYQQSLDQGLQFLIQYYNGEERAKGNILERFSAQQFPDLHSELNLSSLELGDSALYFCASSVDGTGHNEQFFGPGTRLTVL.

This chain joins TRBV15 and TRBJ1-1; the D gene is possibly TRBD1 (5 bases). V was clipped by 0 bases and J by 6 bases, with 5 bases between them. The CDR3 is 12 residues long. Germline V CDR1 and CDR2: LNHNV, YYDKDF (reference sequence). In DNA, the CDR3 is TGTGCCACCAGCAGAGAAGGGGCTGAAGCTTTCTTT. Translation gives CATSREGAEAFF. The full variable domain, completed using reference TRBV15 and TRBJ1-1, is DAMVIQNPRYQVTQFGKPVTLSCSQTLNHNVMYWYQQKSSQAPKLLFHYYDKDFNNEADTPDNFQSRRPNTSFCFLDIRSPGLGDTAMYLCATSREGAEAFFGQGTRLTVV.

This rearrangement joins TRBV6-5 to TRBJ2-2; the D is unclear. The V end lost 4 bases, the J end lost 4 bases, and 1 base lay between the germline ends. This CDR3 spans 11 amino acids. Germline assignment: CDR1 MNHEY and CDR2 SVGAGI. CDR3 DNA sequence: TGTGCCAGCAGTTTCACCGGGGAGCTGTTTTTT. Translation gives CASSFTGELFF.

The rearrangement uses TRBV6-4 and TRBJ2-3, with 8 bases that match TRBD2. Germline lookup yields CDR1 MRHNA and CDR2 SNTAGT. CDR3 length: 18 residues. The junction had 10 bases not matched to a gene; V was cut back by 0 bases and J by 2 bases. CDR3 in DNA: TGTGCCAGCAGTGACTCACGGCTAGCGGGTTCCCCCACAGATACGCAGTATTTT. It yields the protein CASSDSRLAGSPTDTQYF.

The chain joins TRBV7-3 to TRBJ2-5; TRBD1 aligns across 8 bases. The junction had 7 bases not matched to a gene; V was cut back by 5 bases and J by 5 bases. CDR3 length: 14 residues. Germline V gene sequence: CDR1 SGHTA, CDR2 FQGTGA. The CDR3 here is CASSRLGQGETQYF. The CDR3 DNA is TGTGCCAGCAGCCGACTAGGACAGGGTGAGACCCAGTACTTC.

This sequence joins TRBV19 and TRBJ2-7; 7 bases are shared with TRBD1. V lost 3 bases to trimming and J lost 4 bases; unmatched junction nucleotides: 6. Germline CDR1 LNHDA, CDR2 SQIVND (reference sequence). The CDR3 has 14 residues. The CDR3 region is CASSIGTETYEQYF. CDR3 DNA: TGTGCCAGTAGTATCGGGACAGAGACTTACGAGCAGTACTTC.

CDR3 DNA: TGTGCCAGCAGCCTGACAGTCAACTATGGCTACACCTTC. This codes for CASSLTVNYGYTF. The rearrangement links TRBV6-6 to TRBJ1-2, with D possibly matching TRBD1 (5 bases). This CDR3 is built from 13 residues. The V end lost 6 bases, the J end lost 2 bases, and 10 bases lay between the germline ends. From germline, CDR1 is MNHNY and CDR2 SVGAGI (reference sequence).

The chain couples TRBV21-1 to TRBJ2-7; the DNA was not compared with TRBD1, the D call given in the table. TRBV21-1 is assigned pseudogene status. This CDR3 comprises 13 residues. The CDR3 loop reads CALQAPGQCEQYF. The CDR3 DNA reads as TGTGCCCTCCAAGCCCCAGGGCAGTGCGAGCAGTACTTC.